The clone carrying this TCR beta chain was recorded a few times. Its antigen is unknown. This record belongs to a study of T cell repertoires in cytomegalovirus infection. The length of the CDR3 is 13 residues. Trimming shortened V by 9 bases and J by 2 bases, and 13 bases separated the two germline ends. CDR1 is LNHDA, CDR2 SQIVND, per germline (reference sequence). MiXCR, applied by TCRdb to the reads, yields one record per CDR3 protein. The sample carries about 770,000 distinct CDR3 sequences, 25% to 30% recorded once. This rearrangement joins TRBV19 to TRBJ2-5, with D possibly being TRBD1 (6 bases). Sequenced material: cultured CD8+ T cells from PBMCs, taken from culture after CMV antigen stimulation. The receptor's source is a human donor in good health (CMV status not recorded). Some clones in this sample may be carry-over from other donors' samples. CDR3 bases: TGTGCCAGCCGAGACAGGAGTCAAGAGACCCAGTACTTC. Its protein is CASRDRSQETQYF.